These 17 T cell receptor beta chains came from one sample sequenced in a study of Graves' ophthalmopathy and Graves' hyperthyroidism. RNA transcripts yielded amplified TCR beta CDR3 regions. HTBI-primed first-round RT-PCR preceded second-round multiplex PCR. TCRdb reanalysed the multiplex PCR reads using MiXCR and keeps one entry per CDR3 protein. The sample includes approximately 210,000 distinct CDR3 sequences, about 22% of them seen just once. The source material was peripheral blood. The source is a woman aged 50 to 60 with Graves' ophthalmopathy.

This clonotype turned up a few times. A much bigger clone sits one base away, suggesting this may be a read error. DNA for the CDR3: TGCGCCAGCATCTTGGCAGGGACTAGCGGTACATCCTACGAGCAGTACTTC. Translated: CASILAGTSGTSYEQYF. The chain carries TRBV5-1 and TRBJ2-7; TRBD2 agrees at 11 bases. This CDR3 region has 17 residues. Per germline, CDR1 SGHRS and CDR2 YFSETQ.

This clonotype was recorded at least ten times. This chain joins TRBV30 and TRBJ1-2; 7 bases agree with TRBD1. V dropped 5 bases and J dropped 4; count of bases not matched to a gene: 13. The CDR3 totals 15 residues. The germline V gene has CDR1 GTSNPN and CDR2 SVGIG (reference sequence). Here the CDR3 reads CAWARTGEPLYGYTF. In nucleotides, the CDR3 is TGTGCCTGGGCAAGGACAGGCGAACCCCTCTATGGCTACACCTTC.

Ten or more counts support this clonotype. The chain is built from TRBV7-9 and TRBJ2-7; 9 bases agree with TRBD1. V gave up 3 bases and J gave up 3 bases; unmatched junction bases: 6. CDR1 is SEHNR and CDR2 is FQNEAQ in the germline V gene (reference sequence). The CDR3 is 15 amino acids. CDR3 in amino acids: CASSLGQGLIYEQYF. The DNA for the CDR3 is TGTGCCAGCAGCTTGGGACAGGGATTGATCTACGAGCAGTACTTC. The entire variable domain, with the rest obtained from reference TRBV7-9 and TRBJ2-7, is as follows: DTGVSQNPRHKITKRGQNVTFRCDPISEHNRLYWYRQTLGQGPEFLTYFQNEAQLEKSRLLSDRFSAERPKGSFSTLEIQRTEQGDSAMYLCASSLGQGLIYEQYFGPGTRLTVT.

In this sample, this clonotype turned up many times. The rearrangement links TRBV7-9 to TRBJ2-7; 10 bases agree with TRBD2. This CDR3 spans 13 amino acids. Germline assignment: CDR1 SEHNR and CDR2 FQNEAQ (reference sequence). V shed 10 bases and J 3 bases; nucleotides not matched to a gene: 6. In DNA form, the CDR3 reads TGTGCCACCTCGGGACTAGCGAACTACGAGCAGTACTTC. Its translation: CATSGLANYEQYF.

CDR3 coding DNA: TGTGCCAGCAGTTGGCCAGCTGGCTACACCTTC. Encoded protein: CASSWPAGYTF. V and J are TRBV28 and TRBJ1-2; D is unresolved. CDR1 MDHEN and CDR2 SYDVKM come from the germline V gene. V dropped 4 bases and J dropped 7 bases, with 7 bases sitting between them. This CDR3 contains 11 residues.

This clonotype has more than one count but fewer than ten. CDR3 region: CASSQSQGVGNQPQHF. The CDR3 nucleotides read TGTGCCAGCAGCCAATCACAGGGAGTAGGCAATCAGCCCCAGCATTTT. This chain links TRBV3-1 with TRBJ1-5, with a possible D match to TRBD1 (6 bases). The CDR3 is 16 residues long. V shed 2 bases and J shed 2 bases, with 13 bases lying between them. Germline CDR1 LGHDT, CDR2 YNNKEL (reference sequence).

This clonotype was found many times. V gene TRBV10-3 combines with J gene TRBJ1-1; D uncertain. This CDR3 spans 13 amino acids. Germline V CDR1 and CDR2: ENHRY, SYGVKD. Trimming removed 1 base at V and 8 bases at J, with 11 bases between. The CDR3 sequence is CAISEYGLGEAFF. As DNA, the CDR3 is TGTGCCATCAGTGAGTACGGCTTAGGCGAAGCTTTCTTT.

This clonotype was seen only a few times. V usage is TRBV24-1 and J usage is TRBJ2-2; D gene unclear. The CDR3 contains 14 residues. Deletions cut 6 bases from V and 6 bases from J, with 13 bases between. The germline CDR1 and CDR2 sequences are KGHDR and SFDVKD. The CDR3 sequence is CATSTQQVSGELFF. CDR3 nucleotides: TGTGCCACCAGTACCCAGCAGGTATCCGGGGAGCTGTTTTTT.

This clonotype was observed many times. The rearrangement links TRBV27 to TRBJ2-7, with D perhaps TRBD2 (5 bases). The V end lost 3 bases, the J end lost 3 bases, and 18 bases lay between the germline ends. The CDR3 sequence is 16 residues long. Germline V CDR1 and CDR2: MNHEY, SMNVEV (reference sequence). CDR3 in amino acids: CASSFRLPGNYYEQYF. The CDR3 DNA reads TGTGCCAGCAGTTTCCGTCTTCCGGGAAACTACTACGAGCAGTACTTC.

J is TRBJ1-1 and V is TRBV6-5; 7 nucleotides match TRBD1. Per germline, CDR1 MNHEY and CDR2 SVGAGI. The CDR3 extends over 12 amino acids. Trimming took 2 bases from V and 8 from J; bases not matched to a gene: 2. The DNA of the CDR3 is TGTGCCAGCAGTTACCCGGGACAGGAAGCTTTCTTT. The encoded protein is CASSYPGQEAFF.

The chain recombines TRBV4-1 with TRBJ2-7; maybe TRBD2 (6 bases). Germline loops: CDR1 MGHRA, CDR2 YSYEKL. The CDR3 extends over 15 amino acids. Between the trimmed V and J ends, which lost 1 base and 2 bases, there was a span of 12 bases. CDR3 sequence reads: CASSQGQGGTYEQYF. For the CDR3, the DNA is TGCGCCAGCAGCCAAGGGCAGGGAGGAACCTACGAGCAGTACTTC.

This chain uses TRBV12-3 or TRBV12-4 with TRBJ1-2, with D possibly being TRBD1 (5 bases). CDR3 length: 15 residues. V dropped 3 bases and J dropped 7 bases, with 18 bases sitting between them. The CDR3, as DNA: TGTGCCAGCAGTTTGGGACGCCGTTTTAGTTTTGGCTACACCTTC. Its translation is CASSLGRRFSFGYTF.

This chain connects TRBV7-8 to TRBJ2-7; D not resolved. The length of the CDR3 is 14 residues. V was pared by 1 base and J by 9 bases, with 16 bases between. The germline gives CDR1 SGHVS, CDR2 FQNEAQ. The CDR3: CASSLGQPASGQYF. The CDR3 nucleotides read TGTGCCAGCAGCTTAGGCCAGCCAGCCTCGGGGCAGTACTTC.

This clonotype has ten or more counts. This chain uses TRBV29-1 with TRBJ1-1; TRBD1 is a possible D gene (6 bases). This CDR3 contains 17 residues. Deletions cut 3 bases from V and 3 bases from J, with 23 bases between. CDR1 SQVTM and CDR2 ANQGSEA come from the germline V gene. The chain's CDR3 is CSVEEGSVGQRDTEAFF. CDR3 coding DNA: TGCAGCGTTGAGGAGGGCTCCGTAGGACAGCGGGACACTGAAGCTTTCTTT.

Only a few counts were recorded for this clonotype. The chain has TRBV27 and TRBJ2-4; the D gene is possibly TRBD1 (6 bases). This CDR3 is 13 amino acids long. With 6 bases removed from V and 10 bases from J, the gap between germline ends came to 16 bases. Per the germline V gene, CDR1 is MNHEY and CDR2 is SMNVEV (reference sequence). As DNA, the CDR3 is TGTGCCAGCAGCACGGACAGTTGGGGAATTCAGTACTTC. It is translated as CASSTDSWGIQYF.

In its sample, this clonotype was seen a few times. This rearrangement joins TRBV5-1 to TRBJ2-5; 13 nucleotides agree with TRBD2. The CDR3 length is 14 residues. The germline V gene encodes CDR1 SGHRS and CDR2 YFSETQ. After removal of 4 bases from V and 7 bases from J, the junction contained 4 bases not matched to a gene. The CDR3 DNA sequence: TGCGCCAGCAGCCCGGGACTAGCGGGAAGGACCCAGTACTTC. It encodes CASSPGLAGRTQYF.

This clonotype was counted ten times or more. The rearrangement joins TRBV20-1 to TRBJ2-5; 7 bases agree with TRBD1. V dropped 5 bases and J dropped 2; count of bases not matched to a gene: 8. The CDR3 runs 14 residues. Germline CDR1 reads DFQATT; CDR2 reads SNEGSKA (reference sequence). The CDR3 DNA sequence: TGCAGTGCTCCGACAGGGAATGAACAAGAGACCCAGTACTTC. As protein: CSAPTGNEQETQYF.